This TCR beta chain is from a study of CD8 T cells in ankylosing spondylitis. Whole-study findings and limits: There were earlier reports of some motif variants in reactive arthritis synovial fluid and blood. Reports say disease-linked clones showed up significantly more in matched ankylosing spondylitis synovial fluid. Typical of ankylosing spondylitis blood, it appeared, was a TCR beta motif of several highly homologous variants.

The CDR3 runs to 15 residues. Germline lookup yields CDR1 SGHTA and CDR2 FQGNSA. Trimming removed 5 bases from V and 8 bases from J; junction bases left unmatched: 12. In its sample, this clonotype was seen a few times. Its specificity is not known. As the method for making TCR beta libraries, quantitative 5'-RACE with molecular barcodes was used. TCRdb ran MiXCR on the 5' RACE reads and lists one entry per CDR3 protein. Altogether around 770,000 distinct CDR3 sequences are present, over 9.5% being singletons, with the ten largest covering around 0.51%. This receptor was taken from a male donor with ankylosing spondylitis. The sequenced sample consisted of blood, either unsorted or a sorted T cell fraction (not recorded which). The chain is built from TRBV7-2 and TRBJ2-3; TRBD2 matches 8 bases. Written as DNA, the CDR3 is TGTGCCAGCAGCCCCCAAGGGCGGGGGGCTGGTACGCAGTATTTT. Protein: CASSPQGRGAGTQYF.